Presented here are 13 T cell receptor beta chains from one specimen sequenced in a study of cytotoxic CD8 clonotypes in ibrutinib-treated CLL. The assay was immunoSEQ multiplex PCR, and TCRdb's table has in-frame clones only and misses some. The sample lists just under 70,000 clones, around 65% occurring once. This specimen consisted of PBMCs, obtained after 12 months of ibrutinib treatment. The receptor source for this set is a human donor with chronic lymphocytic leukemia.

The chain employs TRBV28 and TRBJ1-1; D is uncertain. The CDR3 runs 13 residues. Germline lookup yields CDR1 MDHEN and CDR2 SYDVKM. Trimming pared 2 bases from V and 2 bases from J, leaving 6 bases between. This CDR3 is CASSLVGNTEAFF. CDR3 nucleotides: TGTGCCAGCAGTTTAGTGGGTAACACTGAAGCTTTCTTT. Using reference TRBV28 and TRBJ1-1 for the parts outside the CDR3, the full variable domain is DVKVTQSSRYLVKRTGEKVFLECVQDMDHENMFWYRQDPGLGLRLIYFSYDVKMKEKGDIPEGYSVSREKKERFSLILESASTNQTSMYLCASSLVGNTEAFFGQGTRLTVV.

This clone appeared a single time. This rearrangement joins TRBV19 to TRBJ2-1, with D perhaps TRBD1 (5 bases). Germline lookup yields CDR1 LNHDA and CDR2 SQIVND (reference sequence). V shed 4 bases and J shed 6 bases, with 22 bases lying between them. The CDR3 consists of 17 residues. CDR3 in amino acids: CASSKTHGDSHPNEQFF. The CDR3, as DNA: TGTGCCAGTAGTAAGACCCATGGAGACAGTCACCCCAATGAGCAGTTCTTC.

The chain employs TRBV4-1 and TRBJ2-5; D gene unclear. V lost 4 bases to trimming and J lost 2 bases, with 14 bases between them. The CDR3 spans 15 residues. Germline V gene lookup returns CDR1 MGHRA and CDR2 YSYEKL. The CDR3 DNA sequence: TGCGCCAGCAGCCTCGGGTTGGCAGCGCAAGAGACCCAGTACTTC. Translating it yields CASSLGLAAQETQYF.

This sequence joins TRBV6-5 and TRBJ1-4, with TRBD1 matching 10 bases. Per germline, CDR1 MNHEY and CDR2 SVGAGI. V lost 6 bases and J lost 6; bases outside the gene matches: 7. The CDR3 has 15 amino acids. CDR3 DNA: TGTGCCAGCAGGGATTGGACAGGGGGGGATGAAAAACTGTTTTTT. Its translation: CASRDWTGGDEKLFF.

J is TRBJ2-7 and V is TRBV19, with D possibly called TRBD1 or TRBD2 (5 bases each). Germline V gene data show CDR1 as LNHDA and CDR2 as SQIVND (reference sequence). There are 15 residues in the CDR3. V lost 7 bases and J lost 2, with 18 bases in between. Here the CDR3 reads CASMKVRAGPYEQYF. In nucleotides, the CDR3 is TGTGCCAGTATGAAGGTGAGGGCAGGGCCCTACGAGCAGTACTTC.

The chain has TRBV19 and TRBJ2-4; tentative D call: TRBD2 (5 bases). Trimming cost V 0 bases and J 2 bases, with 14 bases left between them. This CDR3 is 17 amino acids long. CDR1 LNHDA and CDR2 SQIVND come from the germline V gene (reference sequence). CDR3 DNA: TGTGCCAGTAGTATAGATCGGGTTAGCGCGACCAAAAACATTCAGTACTTC. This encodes CASSIDRVSATKNIQYF.

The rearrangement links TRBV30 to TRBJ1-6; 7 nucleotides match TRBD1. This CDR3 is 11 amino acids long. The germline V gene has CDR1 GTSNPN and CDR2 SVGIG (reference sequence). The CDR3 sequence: CAFERGPALHF. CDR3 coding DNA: TGTGCTTTCGAGAGGGGGCCAGCCCTCCACTTT.

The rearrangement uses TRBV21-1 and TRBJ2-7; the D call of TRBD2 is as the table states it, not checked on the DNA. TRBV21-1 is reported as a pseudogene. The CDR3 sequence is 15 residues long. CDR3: CASSKRRGSSYEQYF. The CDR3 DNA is TGTGCCAGCAGCAAGCGCCGGGGGAGCTCCTACGAGCAGTACTTC.

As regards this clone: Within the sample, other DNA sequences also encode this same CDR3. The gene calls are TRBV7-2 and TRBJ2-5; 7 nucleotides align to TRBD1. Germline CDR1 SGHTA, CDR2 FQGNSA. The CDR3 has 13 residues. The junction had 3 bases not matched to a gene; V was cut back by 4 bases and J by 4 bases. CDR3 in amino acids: CASSSRDRETQYF. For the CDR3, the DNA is TGTGCCAGCAGCTCTCGGGACAGAGAGACCCAGTACTTC.

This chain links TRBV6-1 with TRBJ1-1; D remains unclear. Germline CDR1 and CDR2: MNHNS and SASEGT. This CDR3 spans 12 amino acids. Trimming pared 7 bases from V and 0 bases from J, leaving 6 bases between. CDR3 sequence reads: CASMFLNTEAFF. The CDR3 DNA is TGTGCCAGCATGTTTCTGAACACTGAAGCTTTCTTT.

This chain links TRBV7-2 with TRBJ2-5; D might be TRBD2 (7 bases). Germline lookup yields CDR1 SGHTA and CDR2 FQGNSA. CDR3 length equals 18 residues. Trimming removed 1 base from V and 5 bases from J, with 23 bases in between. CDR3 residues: CASSLEGARGLPGETQYF. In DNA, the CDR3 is TGTGCCAGCAGCTTAGAAGGGGCGCGGGGGCTCCCCGGGGAGACCCAGTACTTC.

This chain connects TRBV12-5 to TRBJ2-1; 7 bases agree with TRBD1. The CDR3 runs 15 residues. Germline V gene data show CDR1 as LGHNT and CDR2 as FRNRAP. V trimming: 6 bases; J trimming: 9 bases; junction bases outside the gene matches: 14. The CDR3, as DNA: TGTGCTAGTGGCCTTACGGGACAGATAACAAGTGAGCAGTTCTTC. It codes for CASGLTGQITSEQFF.

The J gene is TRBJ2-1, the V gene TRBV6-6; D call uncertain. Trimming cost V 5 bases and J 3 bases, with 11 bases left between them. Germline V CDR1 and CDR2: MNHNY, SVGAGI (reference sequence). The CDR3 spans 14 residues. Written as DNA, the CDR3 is TGTGCCAGCAGTCATCGGACGGGCTACAATGAGCAGTTCTTC. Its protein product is CASSHRTGYNEQFF.